Listed here are 13 T cell receptor beta chains from one sample, sequenced in a study of blood T cells in healthy people across ages. The use of a sample-barcoded 5' primer and a J-beta primer mix characterized a second PCR of about 7 to 12 cycles. From the 5' RACE reads, TCRdb called clonotypes with MiXCR, one entry per CDR3 protein. The table shows approximately 960,000 distinct CDR3 sequences, with about 29% occurring only once. Another study also made use of these data, one on T cells of mothers and their children.

The sequencing sample was made of blood. These receptors were obtained from a woman aged 40 to 49 in good health.

A note on this clonotype: This may come from a read error, since a much larger clone is one base off. V usage is TRBV5-4 and J usage is TRBJ2-5; D unresolved. The DNA matches TRBJ2-1 better at its end, which makes the J call doubtful. Looked up from germline, CDR1 is SGHNT and CDR2 is YYREEE (reference sequence). The CDR3 covers 14 residues. The CDR3 sequence is CASSLMGSQETQFF. In DNA form, the CDR3 reads TGTGCCAGCAGCTTGATGGGGTCCCAAGAGACCCAGTTCTTC.

The chain carries TRBV15 and TRBJ2-3, with D unresolved. CDR1 and CDR2 (germline): LNHNV, YYDKDF (reference sequence). This CDR3 has 13 residues. Trimming stripped 8 bases from V and 2 bases from J, with 11 bases between. This CDR3 reads CATSYLPTDTQYF. The CDR3 bases are TGTGCCACCTCCTACCTCCCCACAGATACGCAGTATTTT.

The sample holds many counts of this clonotype. The chain is built from TRBV6-5 and TRBJ2-5, with 13 bases identical to TRBD2. The germline gives CDR1 MNHEY, CDR2 SVGAGI. The CDR3 totals 15 residues. J was trimmed by 5 bases and V by 0 bases; bases with no gene match: 0. The CDR3 DNA reads TGTGCCAGCAGTTACTCGACTAGCGGGGGGGAGACCCAGTACTTC. Encoded protein: CASSYSTSGGETQYF.

This clonotype was detected many times. V is TRBV28 and J is TRBJ2-7; D gene uncertain. The V gene's germline CDR1 is MDHEN and CDR2 SYDVKM. V lost 5 bases, J lost 2 bases, and 16 bases lay in between. This CDR3 contains 15 residues. The CDR3: CASSPYSDATYEQYF. The CDR3 nucleotides are TGTGCCAGCAGTCCTTATTCCGACGCAACCTACGAGCAGTACTTC.

This clonotype was recorded many times. This sequence joins TRBV9 and TRBJ2-7; D ambiguous. V was shortened by 0 bases and J by 3 bases, with 10 bases between the two germline ends. Germline V gene data show CDR1 as SGDLS and CDR2 as YYNGEE. This CDR3 region has 14 residues. The chain's CDR3 is CASSVGAGHYEQYF. The CDR3, as DNA: TGTGCCAGCAGCGTAGGAGCCGGCCACTACGAGCAGTACTTC.

V usage is TRBV12-3 or TRBV12-4 and J usage is TRBJ2-3; possible D gene TRBD1, 6 bases. This CDR3 spans 16 amino acids. Trimming removed 3 bases from V and 0 bases from J, with 13 bases in between. CDR3 sequence (DNA): TGTGCCAGCAGTTTCTCCCCGACAGGCAGCACAGATACGCAGTATTTT. It is translated as CASSFSPTGSTDTQYF.

Concerning this clonotype itself: A read error may explain this, as a much larger clone is one base away. The rearrangement links TRBV29-1 to TRBJ2-7, with D perhaps matching TRBD2 (7 bases). This CDR3 has 18 amino acids. The V gene's germline CDR1 is SQVTM and CDR2 ANQGSEA. The germline V and J ends were trimmed by 1 base and 7 bases, with 29 bases remaining between them. DNA for the CDR3: TGCAGCGTTGAAGGGCCTGCGACTGGCGGGGGCCTCTACAATGAGCAGTACTTC. Its translation: CSVEGPATGGGLYNEQYF.

This clonotype was detected only a few times. This chain joins TRBV29-1 and TRBJ2-1; 10 bases fit TRBD2. V dropped 0 bases and J dropped 2; count of bases not matched to a gene: 4. Germline V gene data show CDR1 as SQVTM and CDR2 as ANQGSEA. The CDR3 loop spans 16 amino acids. CDR3 DNA sequence: TGCAGCGTTGAAGATGGAAGCGGGGGGGCCTACAATGAGCAGTTCTTC. Translated, it gives CSVEDGSGGAYNEQFF.

This clonotype came up many times. V gene TRBV7-2 combines with J gene TRBJ2-7; TRBD2 agrees at 7 bases. Trimming at V came to 5 bases and at J to 0 bases, leaving 7 bases not matched to a gene. Germline lookup yields CDR1 SGHTA and CDR2 FQGNSA. CDR3 length: 15 residues. CDR3 DNA sequence: TGTGCCAGCAGCCCGTTAGGCGGGGGCTCCTACGAGCAGTACTTC. Its translation is CASSPLGGGSYEQYF. The variable domain in full, completed from reference TRBV7-2 and TRBJ2-7, reads GAGVSQSPSNKVTEKGKDVELRCDPISGHTALYWYRQSLGQGLEFLIYFQGNSAPDKSGLPSDRFSAERTGGSVSTLTIQRTQQEDSAVYLCASSPLGGGSYEQYFGPGTRLTVT.

This clonotype was found a few times. The chain uses TRBV20-1 and TRBJ1-6; D ambiguous. The CDR3 covers 14 residues. Germline CDR1 and CDR2: DFQATT and SNEGSKA (reference sequence). The V end was cut by 1 base, the J end by 3 bases, with 7 bases between. CDR3 nucleotides: TGCAGTGCTAGAGGACACAGCTATAATTCACCCCTCCACTTT. Amino acid sequence: CSARGHSYNSPLHF.

The sample holds many counts of this clonotype. The chain couples TRBV20-1 to TRBJ2-4; D is possibly TRBD1 (5 bases). The V end was cut by 1 base, the J end by 6 bases, with 13 bases between. CDR1 and CDR2 (germline): DFQATT, SNEGSKA (reference sequence). The length of the CDR3 is 14 residues. As DNA, the CDR3 is TGCAGTGCTAGAGTAAGGTCAGGGCGAAACATTCAGTACTTC. As protein: CSARVRSGRNIQYF.

The CDR3: CASSSTPRGRGYTF. Written as DNA, the CDR3 is TGTGCCAGCAGTTCAACCCCCAGGGGCCGCGGCTACACCTTC. The V call is TRBV28, the J call TRBJ1-2, with D possibly being TRBD1 (6 bases). V was pared by 4 bases and J by 8 bases, with 17 bases between. This CDR3 region has 14 residues. In germline, CDR1 is MDHEN, CDR2 SYDVKM.

This clonotype was observed a single time. With a much larger clone just one base away, this may be a read error. This chain links TRBV14 with TRBJ2-1, with a possible D match to TRBD2 (6 bases). The J call may be incorrect, as the DNA end agrees better with TRBJ2-7. This CDR3 spans 15 amino acids. Germline V CDR1 and CDR2: SGHDN, FVKESK. CDR3 in DNA: TGTGCCAGCAGCCAAGGAGCGGGTCTGTACAATGAGCAGTACTTC. This sequence encodes CASSQGAGLYNEQYF.